This TCR beta chain was captured by sequencing in a study of T cells in Graves' hyperthyroidism and ophthalmopathy. The wider study: Peripheral blood was secured at the point of initial diagnosis, before any treatment.

Uncontrolled infection, other autoimmune disease, pregnancy or lactation led to exclusion. RNA transcripts were the template for amplifying TCR beta CDR3 regions. A set of HTBI primers served as the primers for a first-round RT-PCR of the TCR CDR3. TCRdb itself ran the multiplex PCR reads through MiXCR, one entry per CDR3 protein. The sample gives approximately 620,000 distinct CDR3 sequences, about a sixth of which show up once; roughly 3.4% is in the top ten. Study-level results: The model anticipated ophthalmopathy a median around six months pre-onset. A model of 13 V-J pairs discriminated ophthalmopathy from stable hyperthyroidism.

This CDR3 region has 13 residues. Deletions cut 0 bases from V and 11 bases from J, with 12 bases between. Germline V gene data show CDR1 as LNHDA and CDR2 as SQIVND (reference sequence). This clonotype was observed a few times. What it recognizes is unknown. Sequencing was performed on blood. The rearrangement uses TRBV19 and TRBJ2-3, with D tentatively TRBD1 or TRBD2 (5 bases each). This TCR derives from a woman in her forties with Graves' ophthalmopathy. The DNA of the CDR3 is TGTGCCAGTAGTATAGAAAAAGGGACGCTGCAGTATTTT. As protein: CASSIEKGTLQYF.